This TCR beta chain was captured by sequencing in a study of identical twins. Whole-study results and caveats: Beta out-of-frame sequences showed weaker excess sharing between twins. Monozygotic twins shared more out-of-frame TCR alpha than recombination models predicted.

This CDR3 is 13 amino acids long. Germline-derived CDR1 and CDR2 are SNHLY and FYNNEI. V was cut by 1 base and J by 6 bases, with 10 bases left in between. This clonotype was seen many times. The antigen is undetermined. MiXCR, applied by TCRdb to the 5' RACE reads, yields one record per CDR3 protein. The sample lists fewer than 250,000 distinct CDR3 sequences; around 10% were seen once. This clonotype originated in a woman younger than 35 in good health. The rearrangement uses TRBV2 and TRBJ2-7, with D maybe TRBD1 (6 bases). The specimen was memory (CD45RO+) T cells sorted from blood. The CDR3 nucleotides are TGTGCCAGCAGTGAAGGACAGGAATCCGAGCAGTACTTC. Encoded protein: CASSEGQESEQYF.